One T cell receptor (beta chain) is described in this entry. Authors' analysis steps: For nucleated cells, counts were estimated from reference gene primer amplification. Generated by immunoSEQ multiplex PCR, the TCRdb table keeps only in-frame clones and is missing some. V and J calls and clone size come straight from that table; D and trimming were deduced from the DNA. The top ten hold 6.3% of the sample, which has approximately 88,000 clones, approximately 84% seen once. This CDR3 has 14 amino acids. Trimming took 6 bases from V and 8 from J, leaving 17 bases between them. Germline V lookup: CDR1 MDHEN, CDR2 SYDVKM. Patients from Seattle were sampled longitudinally, starting during active infection. The sample originates from a study of blood T cell repertoires in COVID-19. Study-level background: Sites in the United States, Italy and Spain provided acute and convalescent COVID-19 samples. T cells, B-cell-depleted T cells, or PBMCs supplied cDNA or gDNA.

This receptor was obtained from a man in his 70s with COVID-19, enrolled during active disease. J is TRBJ2-1 and V is TRBV28; D perhaps matches TRBD2 (5 bases). The sample taken for sequencing was peripheral blood. This CDR3 is CASSAGGSRYEQFF. The CDR3 nucleotides are TGTGCCAGCAGCGCGGGCGGATCTCGGTATGAGCAGTTCTTC.